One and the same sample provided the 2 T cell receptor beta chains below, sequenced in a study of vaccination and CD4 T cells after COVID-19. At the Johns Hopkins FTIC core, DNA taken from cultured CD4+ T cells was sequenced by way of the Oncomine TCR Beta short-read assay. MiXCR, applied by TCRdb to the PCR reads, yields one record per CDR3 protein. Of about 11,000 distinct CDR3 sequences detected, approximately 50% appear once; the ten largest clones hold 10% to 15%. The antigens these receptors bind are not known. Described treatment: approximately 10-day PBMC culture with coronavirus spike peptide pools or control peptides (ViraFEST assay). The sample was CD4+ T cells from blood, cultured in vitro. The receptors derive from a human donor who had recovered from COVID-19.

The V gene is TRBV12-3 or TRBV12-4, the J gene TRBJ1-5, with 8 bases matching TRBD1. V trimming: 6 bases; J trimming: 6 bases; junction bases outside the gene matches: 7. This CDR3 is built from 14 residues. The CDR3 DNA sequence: TGTGCCAGCAGCGGACAGGGTACCGCTCAGCCCCAGCATTTT. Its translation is CASSGQGTAQPQHF.

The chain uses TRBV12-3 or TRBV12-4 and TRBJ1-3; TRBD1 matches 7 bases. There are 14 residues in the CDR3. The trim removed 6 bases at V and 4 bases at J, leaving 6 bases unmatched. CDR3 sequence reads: CASRSTGRGNTIYF. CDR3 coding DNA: TGTGCCAGCAGGTCGACAGGGAGGGGAAACACCATATATTTT.